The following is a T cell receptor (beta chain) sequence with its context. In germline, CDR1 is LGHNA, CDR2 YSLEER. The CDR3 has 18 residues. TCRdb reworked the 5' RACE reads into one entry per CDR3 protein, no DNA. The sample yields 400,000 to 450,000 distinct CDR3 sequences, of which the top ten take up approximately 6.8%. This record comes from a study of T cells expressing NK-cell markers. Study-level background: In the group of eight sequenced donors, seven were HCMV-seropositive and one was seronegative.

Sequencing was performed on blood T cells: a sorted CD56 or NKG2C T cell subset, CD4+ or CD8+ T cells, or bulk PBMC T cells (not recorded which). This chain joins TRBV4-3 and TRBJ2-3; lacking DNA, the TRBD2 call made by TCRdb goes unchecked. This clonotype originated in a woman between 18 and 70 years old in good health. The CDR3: CASSQDVAGLAGASTQYF.